This T cell receptor beta chain appears in the sequencing data of a study of somatic mutations in cytotoxic T cells in rheumatoid arthritis. Germline CDR1 is MDHEN and CDR2 is SYDVKM. V lost 3 bases and J 6 bases, leaving 15 bases between the germline ends. The CDR3 contains 14 residues. Here immunoSEQ multiplex PCR was the method, and the copy in TCRdb shows in-frame clones only, minus some. The table records around 4,700 clones, about three quarters of them present only once. The chain links TRBV28 to TRBJ2-7; weak D call: TRBD1 (6 bases). The receptor was derived from a man between 65 and 85 years old with rheumatoid arthritis. Sequenced material: CD8+ T cells sorted from blood. CDR3 residues: CASSFAHIGGEQYF. DNA for the CDR3: TGTGCCAGCAGTTTCGCCCACATAGGGGGCGAGCAGTACTTC.